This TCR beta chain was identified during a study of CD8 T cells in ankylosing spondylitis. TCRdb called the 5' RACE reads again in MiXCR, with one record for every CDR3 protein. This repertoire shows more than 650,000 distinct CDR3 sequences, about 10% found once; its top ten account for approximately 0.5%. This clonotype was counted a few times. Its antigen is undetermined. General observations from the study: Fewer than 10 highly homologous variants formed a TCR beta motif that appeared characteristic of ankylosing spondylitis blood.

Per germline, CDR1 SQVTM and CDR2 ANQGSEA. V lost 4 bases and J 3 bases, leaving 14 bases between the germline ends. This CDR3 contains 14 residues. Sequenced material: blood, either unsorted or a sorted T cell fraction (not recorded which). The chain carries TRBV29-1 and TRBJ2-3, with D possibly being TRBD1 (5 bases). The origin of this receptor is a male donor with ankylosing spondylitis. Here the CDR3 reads CSVVIGARTDTQYF. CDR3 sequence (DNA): TGCAGCGTTGTTATAGGGGCCCGTACAGATACGCAGTATTTT.